This T cell receptor beta chain was observed in a study of blood T cell repertoires in COVID-19. Study at large: COVID-19 samples, acute and convalescent, were from the United States, Italy and Spain.

The germline V gene has CDR1 SGHTA and CDR2 FQGNSA. The J segment lost 2 bases and the V segment lost 5 bases, leaving 10 bases of the junction unmatched. The CDR3 sequence is 17 residues long. As processed by the authors: Amplification from reference gene primers served as the basis for estimated nucleated cell counts. Clones were read by immunoSEQ multiplex PCR, and TCRdb kept only the in-frame ones, dropping some. V, J and clone size are taken as reported in that table, and D and trimming were inferred from the DNA itself. The sample lists approximately 210,000 clones; roughly 88% were seen once. The chain joins TRBV7-2 to TRBJ2-1, with 9 nucleotides matching TRBD2. Sequencing input: peripheral blood. The sequence derives from a man in his thirties or forties who had recovered from COVID-19. The CDR3 nucleotides read TGTGCCAGCAGCCCTAGGGGAGGCGGGGGGGCCTACAATGAGCAGTTCTTC. Protein product: CASSPRGGGGAYNEQFF.